The 12 T cell receptor beta chains below were found in one sample sequenced in a study of blood T cell repertoires in COVID-19. Clones were sequenced by immunoSEQ multiplex PCR, and TCRdb holds only the in-frame ones, with some missing. The table has about 110,000 clones, about four fifths seen once. The sample was peripheral blood. Every receptor here comes from a woman aged 80 or over with acute or convalescent COVID-19.

This clone was detected once. Relative to the germline gene, one junction end is altered; a read error may explain this. The genes are TRBV12-5 and TRBJ1-5, with a weak D call TRBD1 (5 bases). Per germline, CDR1 LGHNT and CDR2 FRNRAP. The CDR3 has 13 amino acids. The CDR3 DNA sequence: TGTGCTAGTGGGTTGGGGACGGGACAGCCCCAGCATTTT. Protein sequence: CASGLGTGQPQHF. Based on the CDR3 plus reference TRBV12-5 and TRBJ1-5, the full variable domain is DARVTQTPRHKVTEMGQEVTMRCQPILGHNTVFWYRQTMMQGLELLAYFRNRAPLDDSGMPKDRFSAEMPDATLATLKIQPSEPRDSAVYFCASGLGTGQPQHFGDGTRLSIL.

The V and J genes are TRBV5-1 and TRBJ2-3; 12 bases map to TRBD2. Germline CDR1 and CDR2: SGHRS and YFSETQ. The length of the CDR3 is 16 residues. Germline trimming cut 0 bases from V and 5 bases from J; bases unmatched to any gene: 4. The CDR3 spells CASSLGLAGDLDTQYF. DNA for the CDR3: TGCGCCAGCAGCTTGGGACTAGCGGGAGATCTAGATACGCAGTATTTT.

V usage is TRBV24-1 and J usage is TRBJ1-2; 8 nucleotides match TRBD1. Per germline, CDR1 KGHDR and CDR2 SFDVKD. The CDR3 loop spans 15 amino acids. Unmatched junction bases numbered 8, after V lost 5 bases and J lost 4 bases. The CDR3: CATSGWTGSFYGYTF. The CDR3 DNA reads as TGTGCCACCAGTGGGTGGACAGGGAGCTTCTATGGCTACACCTTC.

Only one count was recorded for this clone. The V and J genes are TRBV5-1 and TRBJ2-1; 11 bases map to TRBD2. The length of the CDR3 is 15 residues. Trimming removed 4 bases from V and 5 bases from J; junction bases left unmatched: 5. The germline V gene encodes CDR1 SGHRS and CDR2 YFSETQ. This chain's CDR3 is CASSTLAGVDNEQFF. In nucleotides, the CDR3 is TGCGCCAGCAGCACACTAGCGGGAGTTGACAATGAGCAGTTCTTC.

This clone appeared once. This chain connects TRBV5-4 to TRBJ2-5; D may be TRBD2 (5 bases). The CDR3 contains 13 residues. Looked up from germline, CDR1 is SGHNT and CDR2 is YYREEE (reference sequence). Trimming removed 2 bases at V and 4 bases at J, with 9 bases between. In DNA form, the CDR3 reads TGTGCCAGCAGCTTCACGGGGTTAGAGACCCAGTACTTC. It codes for CASSFTGLETQYF.

CDR3 loop: CASRRGGTGELFF. In nucleotides, the CDR3 is TGTGCCAGCCGCAGGGGTGGGACCGGGGAGCTGTTTTTT. The chain carries TRBV19 and TRBJ2-2; a weak D match, TRBD1 (6 bases). The germline CDR1 and CDR2 sequences are LNHDA and SQIVND (reference sequence). The CDR3 runs to 13 residues. Trimming took 9 bases from V and 5 from J, leaving 13 bases between them.

This clone was detected only a few times. The J gene is TRBJ1-2, the V gene TRBV23-1, with TRBD1 matching 8 bases. TRBV23-1 is treated as an ORF (open reading frame) with a function not yet certain. The trim removed 3 bases at V and 4 bases at J, leaving 7 bases unmatched. CDR3 length equals 15 residues. CDR3 loop: CASSHPVGQGYGYTF. CDR3 DNA: TGCGCCAGCAGTCACCCCGTCGGACAGGGCTATGGCTACACCTTC.

The genes are TRBV5-6 and TRBJ2-2; perhaps TRBD2 as D (6 bases). The V end was cut by 1 base, the J end by 4 bases, with 14 bases between. The germline CDR1 and CDR2 sequences are SGHDT and YYEEEE. The CDR3 loop spans 16 amino acids. CDR3 DNA: TGTGCCAGCAGCTTGACCCGGGGGATCGGCACCGGGGAGCTGTTTTTT. Its translation is CASSLTRGIGTGELFF.

The chain combines TRBV9 with TRBJ2-3, with TRBD1 identical over 7 bases. The CDR3 runs 13 residues. Germline CDR1 SGDLS, CDR2 YYNGEE. Trimming cost V 4 bases and J 6 bases; bases outside gene matches: 5. In nucleotides, the CDR3 is TGTGCCAGCAGCCGCGACAGGGTGGATACGCAGTATTTT. Amino acid sequence: CASSRDRVDTQYF.

In its sample, this clone was seen a few times. This chain connects TRBV21-1 to TRBJ1-2. TRBV21-1 is a known pseudogene. CDR3 length: 17 amino acids. CDR3 in DNA: TGTGCCAGCAGCAGAAAAACCCAGCGGGCCCCCCTGGATGGCTACACCTTC. As protein: CASSRKTQRAPLDGYTF.

This chain connects TRBV24-1 to TRBJ2-1; D is perhaps TRBD1 (6 bases). V lost 3 bases, J lost 9 bases, and 11 bases lay in between. Germline CDR1 and CDR2: KGHDR and SFDVKD. CDR3 length: 13 residues. The CDR3 is CATSDPGVSEQFF. CDR3 in DNA: TGTGCCACCAGTGATCCAGGGGTAAGTGAGCAGTTCTTC.

The gene calls are TRBV10-3 and TRBJ1-2, with 7 positions matching TRBD1. Germline V gene lookup returns CDR1 ENHRY and CDR2 SYGVKD. The CDR3 is 12 residues long. V trimming: 5 bases; J trimming: 8 bases; junction bases outside the gene matches: 5. CDR3 sequence: CAISWDRGGYTF. Here the CDR3 DNA reads TGTGCCATCAGTTGGGACAGAGGAGGCTACACCTTC.